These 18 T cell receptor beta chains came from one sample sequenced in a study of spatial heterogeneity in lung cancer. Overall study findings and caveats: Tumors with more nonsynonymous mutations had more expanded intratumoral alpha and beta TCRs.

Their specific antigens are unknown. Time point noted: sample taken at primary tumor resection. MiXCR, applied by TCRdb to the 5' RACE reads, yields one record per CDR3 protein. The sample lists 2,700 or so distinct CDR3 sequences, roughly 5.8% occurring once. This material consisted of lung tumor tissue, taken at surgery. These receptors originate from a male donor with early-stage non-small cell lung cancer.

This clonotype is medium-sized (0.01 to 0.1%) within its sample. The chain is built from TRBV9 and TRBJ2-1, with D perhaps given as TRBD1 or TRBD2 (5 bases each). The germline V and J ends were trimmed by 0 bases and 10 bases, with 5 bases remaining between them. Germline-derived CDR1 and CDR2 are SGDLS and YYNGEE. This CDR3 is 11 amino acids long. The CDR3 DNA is TGTGCCAGCAGCGTAGGGGGGGAGCAGTTCTTC. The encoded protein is CASSVGGEQFF.

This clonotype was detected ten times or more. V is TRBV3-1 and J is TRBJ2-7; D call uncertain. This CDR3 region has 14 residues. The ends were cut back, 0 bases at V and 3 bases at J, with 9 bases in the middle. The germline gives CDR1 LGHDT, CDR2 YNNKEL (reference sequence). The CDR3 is CASSQDPRYYEQYF. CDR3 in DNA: TGTGCCAGCAGCCAAGACCCCCGGTACTACGAGCAGTACTTC.

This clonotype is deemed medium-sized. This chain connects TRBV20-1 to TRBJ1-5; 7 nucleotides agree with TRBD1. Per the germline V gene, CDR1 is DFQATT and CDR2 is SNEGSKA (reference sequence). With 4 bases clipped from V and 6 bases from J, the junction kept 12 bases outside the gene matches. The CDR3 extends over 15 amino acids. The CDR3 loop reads CSAIPRGGRRQPQHF. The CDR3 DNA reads TGCAGTGCTATTCCCAGGGGGGGGAGACGTCAGCCCCAGCATTTT.

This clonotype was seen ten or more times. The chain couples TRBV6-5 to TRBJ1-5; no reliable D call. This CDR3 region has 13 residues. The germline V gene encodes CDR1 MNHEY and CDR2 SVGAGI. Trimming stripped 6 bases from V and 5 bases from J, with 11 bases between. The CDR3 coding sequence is TGTGCCAGCAGCATGGAACAGTATCAGCCCCAGCATTTT. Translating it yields CASSMEQYQPQHF.

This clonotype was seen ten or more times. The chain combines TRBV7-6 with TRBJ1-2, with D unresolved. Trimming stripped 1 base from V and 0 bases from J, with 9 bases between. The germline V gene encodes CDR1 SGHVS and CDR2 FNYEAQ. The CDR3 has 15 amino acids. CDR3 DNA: TGTGCCAGCAGCTTAGAGGACGGCCCTAACTATGGCTACACCTTC. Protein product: CASSLEDGPNYGYTF.

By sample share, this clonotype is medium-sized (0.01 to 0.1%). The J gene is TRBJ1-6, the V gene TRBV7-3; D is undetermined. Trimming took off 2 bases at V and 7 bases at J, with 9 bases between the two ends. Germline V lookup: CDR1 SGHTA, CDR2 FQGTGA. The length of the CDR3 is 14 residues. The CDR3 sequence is CASSLGGANSPLHF. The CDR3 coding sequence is TGTGCCAGCAGCTTAGGTGGAGCAAATTCACCCCTCCACTTT.

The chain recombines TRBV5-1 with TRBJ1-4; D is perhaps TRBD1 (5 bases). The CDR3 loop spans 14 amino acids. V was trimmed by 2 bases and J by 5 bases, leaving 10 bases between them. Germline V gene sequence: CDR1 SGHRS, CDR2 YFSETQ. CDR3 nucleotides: TGCGCCAGCAGCTTCGGGGCAGGGAATGAAAAACTGTTTTTT. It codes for CASSFGAGNEKLFF.

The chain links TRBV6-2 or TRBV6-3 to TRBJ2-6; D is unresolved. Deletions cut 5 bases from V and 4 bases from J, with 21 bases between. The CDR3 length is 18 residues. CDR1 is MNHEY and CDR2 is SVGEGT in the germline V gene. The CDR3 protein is CASSPIGYIAGGANVLTF. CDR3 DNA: TGTGCCAGCAGTCCCATAGGATATATTGCCGGGGGGGCCAACGTCCTGACTTTC.

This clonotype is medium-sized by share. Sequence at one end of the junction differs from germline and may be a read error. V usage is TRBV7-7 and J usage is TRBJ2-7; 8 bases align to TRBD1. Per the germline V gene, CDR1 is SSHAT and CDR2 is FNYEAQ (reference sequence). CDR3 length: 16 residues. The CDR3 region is CASSRRTGPRRWEQYF. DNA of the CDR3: TGTGCTAGCAGCCGTAGGACAGGGCCACGCCGTTGGGAGCAGTACTTC.

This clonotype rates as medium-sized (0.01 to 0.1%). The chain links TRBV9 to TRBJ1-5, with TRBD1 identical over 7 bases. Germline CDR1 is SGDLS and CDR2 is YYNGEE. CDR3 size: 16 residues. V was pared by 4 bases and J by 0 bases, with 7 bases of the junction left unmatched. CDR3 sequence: CASSLTGDSSNQPQHF. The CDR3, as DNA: TGTGCCAGCAGCCTTACAGGGGACAGTAGCAATCAGCCCCAGCATTTT.

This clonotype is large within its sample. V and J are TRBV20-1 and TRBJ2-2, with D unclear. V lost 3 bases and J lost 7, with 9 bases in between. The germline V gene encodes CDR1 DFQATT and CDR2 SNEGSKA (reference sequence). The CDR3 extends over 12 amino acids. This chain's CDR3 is CSARAVNGELFF. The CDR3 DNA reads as TGCAGTGCTAGGGCGGTGAACGGGGAGCTGTTTTTT.

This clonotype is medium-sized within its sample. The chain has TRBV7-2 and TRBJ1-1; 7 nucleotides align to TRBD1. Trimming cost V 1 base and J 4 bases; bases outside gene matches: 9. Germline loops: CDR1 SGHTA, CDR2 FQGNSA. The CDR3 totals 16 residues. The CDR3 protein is CASSLEGGQVATEAFF. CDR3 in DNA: TGTGCCAGCAGCTTAGAGGGCGGACAGGTCGCCACTGAAGCTTTCTTT.

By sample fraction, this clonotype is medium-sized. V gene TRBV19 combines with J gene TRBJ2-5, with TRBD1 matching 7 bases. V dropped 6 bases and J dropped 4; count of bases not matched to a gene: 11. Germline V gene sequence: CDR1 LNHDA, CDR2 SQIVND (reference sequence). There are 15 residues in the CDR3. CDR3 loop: CASSRTGTEGETQYF. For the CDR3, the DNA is TGTGCCAGTAGCCGGACCGGGACAGAAGGAGAGACCCAGTACTTC.

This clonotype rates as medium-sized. CDR3 DNA sequence: TGTGCCAGCAGTTTGGCGGGAGGATTTGATGAGCAGTTCTTC. Protein sequence: CASSLAGGFDEQFF. The chain joins TRBV12-3 or TRBV12-4 to TRBJ2-1, with 8 bases identical to TRBD2. V gave up 3 bases and J gave up 8 bases; unmatched junction bases: 6. This CDR3 has 14 amino acids.

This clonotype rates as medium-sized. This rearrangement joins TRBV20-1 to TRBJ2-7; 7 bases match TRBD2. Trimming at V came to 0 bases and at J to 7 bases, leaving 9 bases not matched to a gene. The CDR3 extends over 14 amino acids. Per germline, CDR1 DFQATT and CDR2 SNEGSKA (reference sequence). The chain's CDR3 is CSARDPRVSGEQYF. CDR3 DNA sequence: TGCAGTGCTAGAGATCCAAGAGTTAGCGGGGAGCAGTACTTC.

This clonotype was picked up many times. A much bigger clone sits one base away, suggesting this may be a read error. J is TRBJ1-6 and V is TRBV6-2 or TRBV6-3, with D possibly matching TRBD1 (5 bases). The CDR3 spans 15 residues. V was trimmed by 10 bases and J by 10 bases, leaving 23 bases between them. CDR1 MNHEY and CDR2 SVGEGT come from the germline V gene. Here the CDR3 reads CATAPRQTAQSPLHF. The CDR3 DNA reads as TGTGCCACCGCCCCCAGACAGACCGCACAGTCACCCCTCCACTTT.

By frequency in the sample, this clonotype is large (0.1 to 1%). The CDR3 DNA follows: TGTGCCAGCAGTCCCTCAGGGGAAGGGAAGTTCTTC. Encoded protein: CASSPSGEGKFF. V usage is TRBV12-3 or TRBV12-4 and J usage is TRBJ2-1; possible D gene TRBD1, 6 bases. The CDR3 totals 12 residues. V gave up 5 bases and J gave up 14 bases, with 16 bases separating them.

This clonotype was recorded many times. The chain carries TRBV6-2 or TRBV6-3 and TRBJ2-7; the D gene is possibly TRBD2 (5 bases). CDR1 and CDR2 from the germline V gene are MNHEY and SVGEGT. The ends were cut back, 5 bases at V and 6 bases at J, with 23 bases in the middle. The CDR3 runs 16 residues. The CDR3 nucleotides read TGTGCCAGCAGTGACCCCTCCGGTCCCCAAGGAGGCGAGCAGTACTTC. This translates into CASSDPSGPQGGEQYF.